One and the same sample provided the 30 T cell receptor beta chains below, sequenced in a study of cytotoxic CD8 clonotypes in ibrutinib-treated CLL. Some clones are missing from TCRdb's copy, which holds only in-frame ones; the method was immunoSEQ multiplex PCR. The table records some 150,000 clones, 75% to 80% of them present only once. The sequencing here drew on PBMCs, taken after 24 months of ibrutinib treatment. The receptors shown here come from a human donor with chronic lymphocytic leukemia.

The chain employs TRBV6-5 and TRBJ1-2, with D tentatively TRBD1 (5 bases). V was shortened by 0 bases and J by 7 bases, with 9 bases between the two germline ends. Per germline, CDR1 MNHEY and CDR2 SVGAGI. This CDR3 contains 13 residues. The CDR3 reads CASSYSAGGGYTF. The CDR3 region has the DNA TGTGCCAGCAGTTACTCGGCCGGGGGTGGCTACACCTTC.

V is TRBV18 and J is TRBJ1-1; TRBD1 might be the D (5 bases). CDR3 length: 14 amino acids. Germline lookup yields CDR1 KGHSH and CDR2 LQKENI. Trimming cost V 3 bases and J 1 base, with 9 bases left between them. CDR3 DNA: TGTGCCAGCTCACCCCAAACAGGGAACACTGAAGCTTTCTTT. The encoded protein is CASSPQTGNTEAFF.

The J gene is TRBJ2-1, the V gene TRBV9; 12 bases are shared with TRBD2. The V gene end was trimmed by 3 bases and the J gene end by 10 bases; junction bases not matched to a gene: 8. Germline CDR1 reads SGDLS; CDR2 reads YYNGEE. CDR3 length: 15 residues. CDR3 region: CASSGRLAGAPEQFF. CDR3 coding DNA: TGTGCCAGCAGCGGTCGACTAGCGGGGGCCCCGGAGCAGTTCTTC. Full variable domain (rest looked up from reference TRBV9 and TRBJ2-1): DSGVTQTPKHLITATGQRVTLRCSPRSGDLSVYWYQQSLDQGLQFLIQYYNGEERAKGNILERFSAQQFPDLHSELNLSSLELGDSALYFCASSGRLAGAPEQFFGPGTRLTVL.

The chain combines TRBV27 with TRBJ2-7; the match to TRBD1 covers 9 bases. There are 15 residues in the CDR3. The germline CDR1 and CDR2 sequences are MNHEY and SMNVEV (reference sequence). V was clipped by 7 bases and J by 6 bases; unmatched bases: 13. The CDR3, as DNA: TGTGCCAGCACTAAATGGGGGACAGGGTTAATCGAGCAGTACTTC. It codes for CASTKWGTGLIEQYF.

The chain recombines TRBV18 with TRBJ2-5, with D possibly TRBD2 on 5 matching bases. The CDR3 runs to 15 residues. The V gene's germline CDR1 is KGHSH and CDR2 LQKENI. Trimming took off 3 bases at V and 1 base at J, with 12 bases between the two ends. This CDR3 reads CASSPLGGGQETQYF. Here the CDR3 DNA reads TGTGCCAGCTCACCCCTGGGCGGAGGCCAAGAGACCCAGTACTTC.

The CDR3 DNA is TGTGCCACCAGCAGGGGGGGGAGCTCCTACGAGCAGTACTTC. Translating it yields CATSRGGSSYEQYF. The V call is TRBV15, the J call TRBJ2-7; 7 positions match TRBD2. The length of the CDR3 is 14 residues. Germline V gene lookup returns CDR1 LNHNV and CDR2 YYDKDF (reference sequence). Trimming at V came to 3 bases and at J to 0 bases, leaving 2 bases not matched to a gene.

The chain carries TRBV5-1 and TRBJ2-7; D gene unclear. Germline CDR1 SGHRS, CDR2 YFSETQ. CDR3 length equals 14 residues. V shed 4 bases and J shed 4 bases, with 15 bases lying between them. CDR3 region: CASSTVGVGYEQYF. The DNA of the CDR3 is TGCGCCAGCAGCACGGTTGGGGTTGGGTACGAGCAGTACTTC.

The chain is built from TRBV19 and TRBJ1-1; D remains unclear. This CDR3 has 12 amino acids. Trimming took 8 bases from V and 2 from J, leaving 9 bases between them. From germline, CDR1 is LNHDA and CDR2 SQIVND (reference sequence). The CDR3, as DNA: TGTGCCAGTTTTGGGCAAAACACTGAAGCTTTCTTT. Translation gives CASFGQNTEAFF.

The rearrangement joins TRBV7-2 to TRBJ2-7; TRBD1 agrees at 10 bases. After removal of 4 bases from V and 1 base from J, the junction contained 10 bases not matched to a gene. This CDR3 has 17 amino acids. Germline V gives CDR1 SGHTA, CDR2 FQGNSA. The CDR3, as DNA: TGTGCCAGCAGCTCAAGACAGGGGGCGCGGGGATCCTACGAGCAGTACTTC. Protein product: CASSSRQGARGSYEQYF.

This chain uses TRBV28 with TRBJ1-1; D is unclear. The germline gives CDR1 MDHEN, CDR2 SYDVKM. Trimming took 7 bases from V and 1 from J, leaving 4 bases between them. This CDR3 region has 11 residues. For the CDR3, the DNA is TGTGCCAGCATCGCGAACACTGAAGCTTTCTTT. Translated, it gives CASIANTEAFF.

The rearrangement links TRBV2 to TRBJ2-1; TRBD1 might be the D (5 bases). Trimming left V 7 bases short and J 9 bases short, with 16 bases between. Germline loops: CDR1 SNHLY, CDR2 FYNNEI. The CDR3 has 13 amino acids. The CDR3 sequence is CASTDSWGGEQFF. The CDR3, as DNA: TGTGCCAGCACAGACAGCTGGGGCGGTGAGCAGTTCTTC.

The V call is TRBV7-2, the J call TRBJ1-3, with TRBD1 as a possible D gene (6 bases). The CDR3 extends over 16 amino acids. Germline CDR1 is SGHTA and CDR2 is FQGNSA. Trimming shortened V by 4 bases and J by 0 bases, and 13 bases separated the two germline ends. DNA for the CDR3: TGTGCCAGCAGCTGGGGCCAGGGGCTCTCTGGAAACACCATATATTTT. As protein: CASSWGQGLSGNTIYF.

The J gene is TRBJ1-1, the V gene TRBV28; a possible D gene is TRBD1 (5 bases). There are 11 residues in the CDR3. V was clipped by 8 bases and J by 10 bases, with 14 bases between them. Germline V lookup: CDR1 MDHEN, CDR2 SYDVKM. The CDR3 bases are TGTGCCAGCGATGAGGGGCTCGGAGCTTTCTTT. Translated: CASDEGLGAFF.

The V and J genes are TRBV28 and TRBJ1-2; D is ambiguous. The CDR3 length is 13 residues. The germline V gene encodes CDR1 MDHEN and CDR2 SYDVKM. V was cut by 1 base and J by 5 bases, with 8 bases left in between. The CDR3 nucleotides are TGTGCCAGCAGTTTATTGGAAGATTATGGCTACACCTTC. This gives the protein CASSLLEDYGYTF.

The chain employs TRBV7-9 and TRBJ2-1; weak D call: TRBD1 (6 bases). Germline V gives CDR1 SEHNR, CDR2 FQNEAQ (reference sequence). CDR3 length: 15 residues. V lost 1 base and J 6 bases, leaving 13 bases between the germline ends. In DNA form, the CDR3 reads TGTGCCAGCAGCTTAGTGGGGGCAGGGCTCAATGAGCAGTTCTTC. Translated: CASSLVGAGLNEQFF.

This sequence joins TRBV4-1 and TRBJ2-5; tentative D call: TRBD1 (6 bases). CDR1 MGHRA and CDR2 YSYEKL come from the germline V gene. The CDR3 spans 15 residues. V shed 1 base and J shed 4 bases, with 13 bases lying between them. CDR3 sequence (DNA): TGCGCCAGCAGCCAAGCCGGGACATTGCGAGAGACCCAGTACTTC. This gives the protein CASSQAGTLRETQYF.

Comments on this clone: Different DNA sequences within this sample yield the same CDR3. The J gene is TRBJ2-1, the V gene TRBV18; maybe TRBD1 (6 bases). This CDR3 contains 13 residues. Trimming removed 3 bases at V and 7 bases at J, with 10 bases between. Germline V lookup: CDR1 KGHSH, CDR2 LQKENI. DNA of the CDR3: TGTGCCAGCTCACCTGGGCAGGGGAATGAGCAGTTCTTC. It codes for CASSPGQGNEQFF.

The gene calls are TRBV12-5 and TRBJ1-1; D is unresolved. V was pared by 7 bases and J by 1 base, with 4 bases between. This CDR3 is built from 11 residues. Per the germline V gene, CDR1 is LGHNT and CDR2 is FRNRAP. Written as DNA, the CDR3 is TGTGCTAGTGCTGGGAACACTGAAGCTTTCTTT. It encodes CASAGNTEAFF.

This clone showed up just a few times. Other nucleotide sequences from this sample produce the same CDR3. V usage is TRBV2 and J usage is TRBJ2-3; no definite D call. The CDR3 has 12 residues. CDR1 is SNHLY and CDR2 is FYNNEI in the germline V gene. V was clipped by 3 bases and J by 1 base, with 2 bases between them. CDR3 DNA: TGTGCCAGCAGTGAGGGCACAGATACGCAGTATTTT. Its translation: CASSEGTDTQYF.

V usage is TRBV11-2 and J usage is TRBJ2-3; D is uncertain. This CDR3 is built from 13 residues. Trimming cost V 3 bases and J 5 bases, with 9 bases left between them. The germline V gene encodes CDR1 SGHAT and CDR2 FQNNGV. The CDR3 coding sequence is TGTGCCAGCAGCTTTTGGTCGGGAGATACGCAGTATTTT. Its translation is CASSFWSGDTQYF.

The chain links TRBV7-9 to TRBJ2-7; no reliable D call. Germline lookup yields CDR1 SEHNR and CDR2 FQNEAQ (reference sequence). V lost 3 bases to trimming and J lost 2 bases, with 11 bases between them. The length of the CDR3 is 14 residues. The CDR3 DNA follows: TGTGCCAGCAGCTTGAGTGCCCGCCCCTACGAGCAGTACTTC. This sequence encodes CASSLSARPYEQYF. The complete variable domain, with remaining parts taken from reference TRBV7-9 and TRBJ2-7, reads DTGVSQNPRHKITKRGQNVTFRCDPISEHNRLYWYRQTLGQGPEFLTYFQNEAQLEKSRLLSDRFSAERPKGSFSTLEIQRTEQGDSAMYLCASSLSARPYEQYFGPGTRLTVT.

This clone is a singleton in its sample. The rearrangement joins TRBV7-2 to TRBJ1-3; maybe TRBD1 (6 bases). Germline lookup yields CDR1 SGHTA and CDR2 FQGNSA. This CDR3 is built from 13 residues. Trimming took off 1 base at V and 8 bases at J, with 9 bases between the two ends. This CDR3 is CASSLVGGYTIYF. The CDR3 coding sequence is TGTGCCAGCAGCTTAGTAGGGGGGTACACCATATATTTT.

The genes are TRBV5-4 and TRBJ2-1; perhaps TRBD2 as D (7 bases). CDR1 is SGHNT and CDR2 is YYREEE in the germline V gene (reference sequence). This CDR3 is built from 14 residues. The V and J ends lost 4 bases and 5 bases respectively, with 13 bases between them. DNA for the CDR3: TGTGCCAGCAGCGACGCGGGGGCCGACAATGAGCAGTTCTTC. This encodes CASSDAGADNEQFF.

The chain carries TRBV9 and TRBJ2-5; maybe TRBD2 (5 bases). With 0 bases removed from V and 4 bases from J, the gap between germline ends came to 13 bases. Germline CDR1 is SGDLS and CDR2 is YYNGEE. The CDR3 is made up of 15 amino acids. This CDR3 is CASSVAPLASETQYF. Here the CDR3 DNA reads TGTGCCAGCAGCGTAGCTCCCCTAGCTTCAGAGACCCAGTACTTC. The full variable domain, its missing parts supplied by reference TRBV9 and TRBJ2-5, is DSGVTQTPKHLITATGQRVTLRCSPRSGDLSVYWYQQSLDQGLQFLIQYYNGEERAKGNILERFSAQQFPDLHSELNLSSLELGDSALYFCASSVAPLASETQYFGPGTRLLVL.

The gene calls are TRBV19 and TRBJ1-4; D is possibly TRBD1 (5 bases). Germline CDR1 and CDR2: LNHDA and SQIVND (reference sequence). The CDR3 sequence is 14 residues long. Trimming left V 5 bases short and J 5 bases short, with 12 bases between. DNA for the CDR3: TGTGCCAGTAGTGTCTCAGGGATAAATGAAAAACTGTTTTTT. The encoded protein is CASSVSGINEKLFF. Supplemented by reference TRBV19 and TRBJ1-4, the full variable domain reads DGGITQSPKYLFRKEGQNVTLSCEQNLNHDAMYWYRQDPGQGLRLIYYSQIVNDFQKGDIAEGYSVSREKKESFPLTVTSAQKNPTAFYLCASSVSGINEKLFFGSGTQLSVL.

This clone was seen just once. Here the CDR3 DNA reads TGCGCCAGCAGCCCCCAACCGGGACTAGCGGCCAGCTCCTACGAGCAGTACTTC. This codes for CASSPQPGLAASSYEQYF. The rearrangement joins TRBV5-1 to TRBJ2-7, with TRBD2 identical over 11 bases. The CDR3 totals 18 residues. Per germline, CDR1 SGHRS and CDR2 YFSETQ. The J segment lost 0 bases and the V segment lost 4 bases, leaving 12 bases of the junction unmatched.

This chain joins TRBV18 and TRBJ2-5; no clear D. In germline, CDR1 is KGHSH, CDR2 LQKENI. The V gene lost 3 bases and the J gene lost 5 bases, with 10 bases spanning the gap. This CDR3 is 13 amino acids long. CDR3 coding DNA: TGTGCCAGCTCACCGGAGTTTCGGGAGACCCAGTACTTC. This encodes CASSPEFRETQYF.

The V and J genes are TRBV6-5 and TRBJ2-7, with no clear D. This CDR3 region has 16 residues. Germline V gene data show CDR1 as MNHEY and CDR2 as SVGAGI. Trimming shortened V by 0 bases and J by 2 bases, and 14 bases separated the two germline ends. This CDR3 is CASSYSIPGVAYEQYF. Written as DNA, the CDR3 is TGTGCCAGCAGTTACTCGATCCCGGGCGTAGCCTACGAGCAGTACTTC.

CDR3 nucleotides: TGTGCCAGCAGCCAGCCGGAGGGCAGGGGACCGGGGAAGGGTGGCTACACCTTC. This sequence encodes CASSQPEGRGPGKGGYTF. V is TRBV4-2 and J is TRBJ1-2; D possibly corresponds to TRBD1 (6 bases). Per germline, CDR1 LGHNA and CDR2 YNFKEQ. Deletions cut 3 bases from V and 7 bases from J, with 27 bases between. The CDR3 is 18 residues long.

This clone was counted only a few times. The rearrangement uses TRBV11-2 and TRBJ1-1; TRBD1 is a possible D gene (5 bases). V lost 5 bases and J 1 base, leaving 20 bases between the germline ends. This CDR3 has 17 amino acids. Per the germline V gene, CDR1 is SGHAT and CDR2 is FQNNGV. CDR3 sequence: CASSRQSGPNGNTEAFF. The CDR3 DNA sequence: TGTGCCAGCAGCCGACAGTCCGGGCCCAATGGGAACACTGAAGCTTTCTTT.